This TCR beta chain was captured by sequencing in a study of OX40 agonist ivuxolimab in advanced cancers. TCRdb's copy holds only in-frame clones and misses some; the assay was immunoSEQ multiplex PCR. This table has about 110,000 clones, 80% to 95% appearing once. CDR1 and CDR2 from the germline V gene are LNHNV and YYDKDF (reference sequence). V was pared by 5 bases and J by 0 bases, with 14 bases between. This CDR3 is built from 16 residues. The chain links TRBV15 to TRBJ1-3; D is perhaps TRBD1 (6 bases). The sequence derives from an adult with an advanced solid tumor such as melanoma, head and neck, liver or kidney cancer. The sequencing used CD4+ or CD8+ T cells sorted from blood, collected in a trial of the OX40 agonist ivuxolimab. The CDR3 region has the DNA TGTGCCACCAGCCCCGGGGGCTCGGTCTCTGGAAACACCATATATTTT. It translates to CATSPGGSVSGNTIYF. Full variable domain (outside the CDR3, taken from reference TRBV15 and TRBJ1-3): DAMVIQNPRYQVTQFGKPVTLSCSQTLNHNVMYWYQQKSSQAPKLLFHYYDKDFNNEADTPDNFQSRRPNTSFCFLDIRSPGLGDTAMYLCATSPGGSVSGNTIYFGEGSWLTVV.